This entry lists 27 T cell receptor beta chains sequenced from one sample in a study of cytomegalovirus exposure and HLA in healthy donors. It was with 60 Vbeta and 13 Jbeta primers that the PCR ran. Some clones are missing from TCRdb's copy, which holds only in-frame ones; the method was immunoSEQ multiplex PCR. Altogether about 65,000 clones are present, about 82% being singletons, with the ten largest covering approximately 4.2%. Sequencing was performed on PBMCs. The source is a woman in her thirties in good health and CMV-seronegative.

For the CDR3, the DNA is TGTGCCAGCAGCACCGGGACTAGTTCCACCTACGAGCAGTACTTC. It codes for CASSTGTSSTYEQYF. The J gene is TRBJ2-7, the V gene TRBV11-2; TRBD2 aligns across 8 bases. With V trimmed by 5 bases and J by 2 bases, 8 bases remained unmatched. Germline lookup yields CDR1 SGHAT and CDR2 FQNNGV. The CDR3 extends over 15 amino acids.

The genes are TRBV5-8 and TRBJ2-3, with D possibly being TRBD2 (6 bases). CDR1 SGHTS and CDR2 YDEGEE come from the germline V gene. CDR3 size: 14 residues. V dropped 1 base and J dropped 6 bases, with 12 bases sitting between them. The CDR3 DNA is TGTGCCAGCAGCTTGTTCGTCCGGGGGGATACGCAGTATTTT. Its translation is CASSLFVRGDTQYF.

J is TRBJ2-3 and V is TRBV25-1, with 11 bases aligning to TRBD2. Germline assignment: CDR1 MGHDK and CDR2 SYGVNS. The CDR3 has 18 residues. V was clipped by 1 base and J by 2 bases; unmatched bases: 8. DNA of the CDR3: TGTGCCAGCAGTGAATTAGGGCTAGCGGGGGGATTCACAGATACGCAGTATTTT. Translation gives CASSELGLAGGFTDTQYF.

The chain links TRBV6-1 to TRBJ1-4, with TRBD1 identical over 8 bases. Germline trimming cut 7 bases from V and 8 bases from J; bases unmatched to any gene: 9. There are 14 residues in the CDR3. Germline V gene data show CDR1 as MNHNS and CDR2 as SASEGT. As DNA, the CDR3 is TGTGCCAGCACCCCGACAGGGGAACGGGAAAAACTGTTTTTT. Its translation is CASTPTGEREKLFF.

V and J are TRBV6-1 and TRBJ1-5, with D possibly matching TRBD1 (6 bases). The CDR3 covers 13 residues. Germline values: CDR1 MNHNS, CDR2 SASEGT. Deletions cut 8 bases from V and 4 bases from J, with 12 bases between. The CDR3 DNA is TGTGCCAGCGGCTACAGGGAGAATCAGCCCCAGCATTTT. This encodes CASGYRENQPQHF.

J is TRBJ2-3 and V is TRBV30, with TRBD2 matching 9 bases. V shed 4 bases, J shed 2 bases, and the junction held 7 bases outside the gene matches. From germline, CDR1 is GTSNPN and CDR2 SVGIG (reference sequence). This CDR3 comprises 15 residues. The CDR3 DNA sequence: TGTGCCTGGACCGGCGGGGGGGCCTTCACAGATACGCAGTATTTT. Encoded protein: CAWTGGGAFTDTQYF.

V and J are TRBV30 and TRBJ1-4, with a possible D match to TRBD1 (5 bases). V was shortened by 7 bases and J by 0 bases, with 12 bases between the two germline ends. Germline V lookup: CDR1 GTSNPN, CDR2 SVGIG (reference sequence). The CDR3 has 14 amino acids. The chain's CDR3 is CALTRQTTNEKLFF. CDR3 DNA: TGTGCCTTAACGAGACAGACAACTAATGAAAAACTGTTTTTT.

This chain uses TRBV28 with TRBJ1-1; D unresolved. The germline V and J ends were trimmed by 2 bases and 7 bases, with 14 bases remaining between them. Per the germline V gene, CDR1 is MDHEN and CDR2 is SYDVKM. The CDR3 totals 14 residues. The CDR3 coding sequence is TGTGCCAGCAGTTTAGACCGTGCGGCCAGTGAAGCTTTCTTT. Translation: CASSLDRAASEAFF.

The J gene is TRBJ2-7, the V gene TRBV5-1; 9 nucleotides line up with TRBD1. Germline trimming cut 7 bases from V and 6 bases from J; bases unmatched to any gene: 11. The CDR3 covers 14 residues. Germline lookup yields CDR1 SGHRS and CDR2 YFSETQ. DNA of the CDR3: TGCGCCAGCCCAAGAAACAGGGGGCGCACCGAGCAGTACTTC. It translates to CASPRNRGRTEQYF. The complete variable domain, with remaining parts taken from reference TRBV5-1 and TRBJ2-7, reads KAGVTQTPRYLIKTRGQQVTLSCSPISGHRSVSWYQQTPGQGLQFLFEYFSETQRNKGNFPGRFSGRQFSNSRSEMNVSTLELGDSALYLCASPRNRGRTEQYFGPGTRLTVT.

The chain uses TRBV29-1 and TRBJ1-1; possible D gene TRBD1, 6 bases. The CDR3 loop spans 14 amino acids. V lost 5 bases, J lost 0 bases, and 13 bases lay in between. Germline lookup yields CDR1 SQVTM and CDR2 ANQGSEA. CDR3 protein: CSVHTDRLNTEAFF. The CDR3 region has the DNA TGCAGCGTTCACACGGACAGATTGAACACTGAAGCTTTCTTT.

V and J are TRBV30 and TRBJ2-5; 8 nucleotides match TRBD1. Germline V CDR1 and CDR2: GTSNPN, SVGIG (reference sequence). The J segment lost 5 bases and the V segment lost 2 bases, leaving 19 bases of the junction unmatched. CDR3 length: 18 amino acids. The CDR3 DNA is TGTGCCTGGAGTCAGAAAGATGGACAGGGCGGGGTGGGGGAGACCCAGTACTTC. Amino acids: CAWSQKDGQGGVGETQYF.

The rearrangement links TRBV30 to TRBJ2-2; TRBD1 might be the D (6 bases). V lost 5 bases and J 2 bases, leaving 12 bases between the germline ends. This CDR3 is 14 amino acids long. Germline V CDR1 and CDR2: GTSNPN, SVGIG (reference sequence). The CDR3 reads CAWARQANTGELFF. The DNA of the CDR3 is TGTGCCTGGGCCCGACAGGCAAACACCGGGGAGCTGTTTTTT.

This chain joins TRBV7-3 and TRBJ1-6; no firm D call. The CDR3 has 15 amino acids. Germline V gene lookup returns CDR1 SGHTA and CDR2 FQGTGA. Trimming removed 5 bases at V and 2 bases at J, with 10 bases between. DNA for the CDR3: TGTGCCAGCAGCCCTGGCGGAGCCTATAATTCACCCCTCCACTTT. Protein product: CASSPGGAYNSPLHF.

The chain recombines TRBV2 with TRBJ2-5; 9 bases line up with TRBD2. CDR1 is SNHLY and CDR2 is FYNNEI in the germline V gene. J was trimmed by 5 bases and V by 5 bases; bases with no gene match: 9. The CDR3 is 15 amino acids. The CDR3: CASSYRSGRSETQYF. Here the CDR3 DNA reads TGTGCCAGCAGTTACAGAAGCGGGAGGAGCGAGACCCAGTACTTC.

The chain has TRBV10-1 and TRBJ2-7; D may be TRBD1 (6 bases). V lost 0 bases to trimming and J lost 9 bases, with 12 bases between them. The CDR3 length is 13 residues. Germline assignment: CDR1 WNHNN and CDR2 SYGVQD (reference sequence). CDR3 loop: CASSESGGRPQYF. The CDR3, as DNA: TGCGCCAGCAGTGAGTCAGGGGGACGGCCGCAGTACTTC.

This chain connects TRBV7-2 to TRBJ2-5, with TRBD1 identical over 8 bases. CDR3 length: 14 amino acids. Germline V lookup: CDR1 SGHTA, CDR2 FQGNSA. The J segment lost 2 bases and the V segment lost 5 bases, leaving 4 bases of the junction unmatched. The CDR3 nucleotides are TGTGCCAGCAGCGCCCGGACAGGGCAAGAGACCCAGTACTTC. Its protein is CASSARTGQETQYF.

This chain joins TRBV10-2 and TRBJ1-6; TRBD1 might be the D (6 bases). Trimming removed 5 bases at V and 0 bases at J, with 14 bases between. This CDR3 comprises 17 residues. CDR1 and CDR2 from the germline V gene are WSHSY and SAAADI. The CDR3 nucleotides read TGCGCCAGCAGTTCCGGACAGCTGAGCTCCTATAATTCACCCCTCCACTTT. Its translation is CASSSGQLSSYNSPLHF.

V usage is TRBV30 and J usage is TRBJ2-5; TRBD2 agrees at 9 bases. Germline V lookup: CDR1 GTSNPN, CDR2 SVGIG (reference sequence). Trimming removed 4 bases from V and 5 bases from J; junction bases left unmatched: 8. This CDR3 comprises 14 residues. CDR3 protein: CAWTGTSPRETQYF. In nucleotides, the CDR3 is TGTGCCTGGACCGGGACTAGCCCCCGGGAGACCCAGTACTTC.

The gene calls are TRBV30 and TRBJ2-5, with TRBD1 matching 7 bases. CDR1 and CDR2 from the germline V gene are GTSNPN and SVGIG (reference sequence). The V segment lost 5 bases and the J segment 5 bases; nucleotides outside the gene matches: 5. This CDR3 has 12 residues. CDR3 DNA: TGTGCCTGGGACAGGGCGGGTGAGACCCAGTACTTC. It yields the protein CAWDRAGETQYF.

The rearrangement links TRBV4-3 to TRBJ2-2, with 11 bases aligning to TRBD2. Unmatched junction bases numbered 9, after V lost 6 bases and J lost 6 bases. Germline CDR1 is LGHNA and CDR2 is YSLEER. CDR3 length: 16 amino acids. The CDR3 is CASRPTSGSISGELFF. Here the CDR3 DNA reads TGCGCCAGCAGACCTACTAGCGGGAGTATCTCCGGGGAGCTGTTTTTT.

The chain has TRBV2 and TRBJ2-7; D may be TRBD1 (6 bases). Germline V gives CDR1 SNHLY, CDR2 FYNNEI. With 5 bases removed from V and 5 bases from J, the gap between germline ends came to 10 bases. There are 12 residues in the CDR3. This CDR3 reads CASSTGIHEQYF. Written as DNA, the CDR3 is TGTGCCAGCAGTACAGGGATCCACGAGCAGTACTTC.

The chain uses TRBV6-5 and TRBJ2-7; perhaps TRBD1 as D (6 bases). The CDR3 consists of 11 residues. Germline values: CDR1 MNHEY, CDR2 SVGAGI. V was cut by 8 bases and J by 7 bases, with 12 bases left in between. The CDR3 bases are TGTGCCAGCCGAAACAGGGCGGAGCAGTACTTC. Translation gives CASRNRAEQYF.

The chain has TRBV30 and TRBJ1-5, with 11 bases lining up with TRBD1. CDR1 GTSNPN and CDR2 SVGIG come from the germline V gene (reference sequence). The CDR3 covers 14 residues. V lost 2 bases, J lost 7 bases, and 4 bases stayed unmatched. As DNA, the CDR3 is TGTGCCTGGAGTATTCGGACAGGGGGCCAGCCCCAGCATTTT. Its translation: CAWSIRTGGQPQHF.

The CDR3 protein is CASRTQHRVQPQHF. The CDR3 nucleotides read TGTGCCAGCAGAACCCAGCACAGGGTTCAGCCCCAGCATTTT. The chain links TRBV28 to TRBJ1-5, with TRBD1 as a possible D gene (6 bases). This CDR3 spans 14 amino acids. V was pared by 6 bases and J by 6 bases, with 15 bases between. The germline V gene has CDR1 MDHEN and CDR2 SYDVKM.

The chain joins TRBV28 to TRBJ1-6; D is undetermined. V was trimmed by 4 bases and J by 6 bases, leaving 10 bases between them. The CDR3 sequence is 14 residues long. Germline V CDR1 and CDR2: MDHEN, SYDVKM. The CDR3, as DNA: TGTGCCAGCAGTTGGCGGCAGACTAATTCACCCCTCCACTTT. This sequence encodes CASSWRQTNSPLHF.

This clone has more than one count but fewer than ten. This chain connects TRBV5-4 to TRBJ2-7, with 8 nucleotides matching TRBD2. The CDR3 consists of 14 residues. J gave up 1 base and V 8 bases, and 8 bases lay outside the gene matches. CDR1 is SGHNT, CDR2 YYREEE, per germline (reference sequence). The CDR3, as DNA: TGTGCCAGTTCAACTAGCGGAGGTTCCTACGAGCAGTACTTC. Its protein is CASSTSGGSYEQYF.

The J gene is TRBJ2-2, the V gene TRBV4-1; D is unresolved. Looked up from germline, CDR1 is MGHRA and CDR2 is YSYEKL. V lost 0 bases and J 5 bases, leaving 7 bases between the germline ends. There are 14 residues in the CDR3. The CDR3 loop is CASSQDRATGELFF. The CDR3 bases are TGCGCCAGCAGCCAAGATCGAGCTACCGGGGAGCTGTTTTTT.